This paragraph reports one TCR beta chain. Its antigen is currently unknown. The sample belongs to a study of cytomegalovirus exposure and HLA in healthy donors. Study-level findings and limits: In vitro data verified three CMV-associated chains as specific for CMV antigens.

This CDR3 comprises 15 residues. Germline trimming cut 6 bases from V and 1 base from J; bases unmatched to any gene: 8. From germline, CDR1 is MNHEY and CDR2 SVGAGI. The PCR made use of 60 Vbeta and 13 Jbeta primers. This table comes from immunoSEQ multiplex PCR, and its TCRdb copy is limited to in-frame clones, with some not included. The sample records 150,000 to 200,000 clones, under 80% being singletons. This TCR was sampled from a female donor in good health and CMV-seronegative. Source material: PBMCs. The chain employs TRBV6-5 and TRBJ1-1; 7 bases map to TRBD1. CDR3 amino acids: CASRPGTAKNTEAFF. The CDR3 DNA reads TGTGCCAGCAGACCCGGGACAGCGAAGAACACTGAAGCTTTCTTT.